A selection of T cell receptor beta chains follows, all from one sample in a study of immune heterogeneity within non-small cell lung tumors. TCRdb re-called the multiplex PCR reads with MiXCR, one entry per CDR3 protein. In the table there are roughly 23,000 distinct CDR3 sequences, 27% of which are singletons. Sequencing was performed on lung tumor tissue. These receptors all stem from a man between 35 and 55 years old with non-small cell lung cancer. Both conserved end residues are part of each CDR3. Fields, in order: CDR3 length, D gene, clone size, J gene, V gene, CDR3 protein, CDR3 DNA. The D gene is left open where the match is weak. Size is stated for part of the rows, as once, few or many counts, or as a class when the clone is expanded.

CDR3 length: 11; D gene: NA; clone size: NA; J gene: TRBJ1-1; V gene: TRBV20-1; CDR3 protein: CSALQGTEAFF; CDR3 DNA: TGCAGTGCTTTACAGGGTACTGAAGCTTTCTTT
CDR3 length: 15; D gene: TRBD1; clone size: once; J gene: TRBJ2-5; V gene: TRBV29-1; CDR3 protein: CSVPSGTGYQETQYF; CDR3 DNA: TGCAGCGTTCCTTCCGGGACAGGGTACCAAGAGACCCAGTACTTC
CDR3 length: 13; D gene: NA; clone size: NA; J gene: TRBJ2-1; V gene: TRBV10-3; CDR3 protein: CAISGGGEGEQFF; CDR3 DNA: TGTGCCATCAGTGGGGGGGGCGAGGGCGAGCAGTTCTTC
CDR3 length: 11; D gene: NA; clone size: many; J gene: TRBJ1-2; V gene: TRBV29-1; CDR3 protein: CSVRRGDGYTF; CDR3 DNA: TGCAGCGTTAGGCGCGGGGATGGCTACACCTTC
CDR3 length: 18; D gene: TRBD2; clone size: NA; J gene: TRBJ2-2; V gene: TRBV4-2; CDR3 protein: CASSQDWVGGANTGELFF; CDR3 DNA: TGTGCCAGCAGCCAAGATTGGGTCGGGGGGGCGAACACCGGGGAGCTGTTTTTT
CDR3 length: 15; D gene: NA; clone size: many; J gene: TRBJ1-4; V gene: TRBV19; CDR3 protein: CASSIGGALVEKLFF; CDR3 DNA: TGTGCCAGTAGTATCGGAGGGGCTCTTGTGGAAAAACTGTTTTTT
CDR3 length: 14; D gene: NA; clone size: NA; J gene: TRBJ2-7; V gene: TRBV3-1; CDR3 protein: CASSQVAGPGEQYF; CDR3 DNA: TGTGCCAGCAGCCAAGTTGCAGGGCCGGGGGAGCAGTACTTC
CDR3 length: 15; D gene: NA; clone size: NA; J gene: TRBJ2-1; V gene: TRBV11-3; CDR3 protein: CATSGQGIFDNEQFF; CDR3 DNA: TGTGCCACCAGTGGCCAGGGAATATTTGACAATGAGCAGTTCTTC
CDR3 length: 15; D gene: NA; clone size: NA; J gene: TRBJ2-1; V gene: TRBV7-9; CDR3 protein: CAISPARAVNNEQFF; CDR3 DNA: TGTGCCATCAGCCCGGCCAGGGCTGTCAACAATGAGCAGTTCTTC
CDR3 length: 13; D gene: TRBD1; clone size: few; J gene: TRBJ1-5; V gene: TRBV2; CDR3 protein: CASSAGGYAAQHF; CDR3 DNA: TGTGCCAGCAGTGCAGGGGGATACGCGGCCCAGCATTTT
CDR3 length: 13; D gene: NA; clone size: NA; J gene: TRBJ1-3; V gene: TRBV11-1; CDR3 protein: CASSFQQGNIIYF; CDR3 DNA: TGTGCCAGCAGCTTCCAACAAGGAAACATCATATATTTT
CDR3 length: 12; D gene: NA; clone size: NA; J gene: TRBJ2-1; V gene: TRBV27; CDR3 protein: CASSPSNNEQFF; CDR3 DNA: TGTGCCAGCAGCCCCTCTAACAATGAGCAGTTCTTC
CDR3 length: 13; D gene: TRBD1; clone size: NA; J gene: TRBJ1-2; V gene: TRBV5-6; CDR3 protein: CASSKGQAVGYTF; CDR3 DNA: TGTGCCAGCAGCAAGGGACAGGCGGTCGGCTACACCTTC
CDR3 length: 17; D gene: NA; clone size: NA; J gene: TRBJ1-5; V gene: TRBV5-8; CDR3 protein: CASSLGQLLISNQPQHF; CDR3 DNA: TGTGCCAGCAGCTTGGGACAGCTACTGATTAGCAATCAGCCCCAGCATTTT
CDR3 length: 16; D gene: NA; clone size: NA; J gene: TRBJ1-1; V gene: TRBV19; CDR3 protein: CASGTPSTGLETEAFF; CDR3 DNA: TGTGCCAGTGGTACCCCCTCAACAGGGTTAGAAACTGAAGCTTTCTTT
CDR3 length: 11; D gene: NA; clone size: many; J gene: TRBJ2-7; V gene: TRBV27; CDR3 protein: CASRAGYEQYF; CDR3 DNA: TGTGCCAGCAGAGCTGGCTACGAGCAGTACTTC
CDR3 length: 16; D gene: TRBD2; clone size: NA; J gene: TRBJ2-1; V gene: TRBV11-3; CDR3 protein: CASSLQSGRARNEQFF; CDR3 DNA: TGTGCCAGCAGCTTACAAAGCGGGAGGGCTAGAAATGAGCAGTTCTTC
CDR3 length: 12; D gene: NA; clone size: many; J gene: TRBJ1-1; V gene: TRBV18; CDR3 protein: CASLKLGGKAFF; CDR3 DNA: TGTGCCAGCCTAAAATTGGGGGGGAAAGCTTTCTTT
CDR3 length: 18; D gene: TRBD2; clone size: NA; J gene: TRBJ2-4; V gene: TRBV24-1; CDR3 protein: CATSDSGTSGGAKNIQYF; CDR3 DNA: TGTGCCACCAGTGACTCGGGGACTAGCGGGGGAGCCAAAAACATTCAGTACTTC
CDR3 length: 15; D gene: TRBD1; clone size: NA; J gene: TRBJ2-7; V gene: TRBV7-9; CDR3 protein: CASSRTRDRVSEQYF; CDR3 DNA: TGTGCCAGCAGCCGTACAAGGGACAGGGTTTCCGAGCAGTACTTC
CDR3 length: 18; D gene: TRBD2; clone size: NA; J gene: TRBJ2-5; V gene: TRBV6-2/TRBV6-3; CDR3 protein: CASSYAPSGVWGDDTQYF; CDR3 DNA: TGTGCCAGCAGTTACGCTCCTAGCGGGGTCTGGGGGGATGATACCCAGTACTTC
CDR3 length: 15; D gene: TRBD2; clone size: many; J gene: TRBJ2-7; V gene: TRBV20-1; CDR3 protein: CSVLGLARSSYEQYF; CDR3 DNA: TGCAGTGTACTGGGACTAGCTAGGAGCTCCTACGAGCAGTACTTC
CDR3 length: 13; D gene: NA; clone size: NA; J gene: TRBJ2-1; V gene: TRBV20-1; CDR3 protein: CSAPGAGSGEQLF; CDR3 DNA: TGCAGTGCGCCAGGGGCAGGCTCGGGGGAGCAGTTATTC
CDR3 length: 17; D gene: TRBD1; clone size: NA; J gene: TRBJ2-6; V gene: TRBV4-2; CDR3 protein: CASSYGTGYSGVNVLTF; CDR3 DNA: TGTGCCAGCAGCTACGGGACAGGCTACTCTGGGGTCAACGTCCTGACTTTC
CDR3 length: 15; D gene: TRBD1; clone size: many; J gene: TRBJ1-5; V gene: TRBV6-1; CDR3 protein: CASSERGLGNQPQHF; CDR3 DNA: TGTGCCAGCAGTGAAAGGGGGCTAGGCAATCAGCCCCAGCATTTT
CDR3 length: 16; D gene: NA; clone size: NA; J gene: TRBJ1-2; V gene: TRBV4-2; CDR3 protein: CASSQDGQDDVYGYTF; CDR3 DNA: TGTGCCAGCAGCCAAGATGGTCAGGACGACGTCTATGGCTACACCTTC
CDR3 length: 13; D gene: NA; clone size: NA; J gene: TRBJ2-3; V gene: TRBV6-2/TRBV6-3; CDR3 protein: CASTPGQTDTQYF; CDR3 DNA: TGTGCCAGCACGCCCGGACAGACAGATACGCAGTATTTT
CDR3 length: 17; D gene: TRBD2; clone size: medium-sized; J gene: TRBJ2-3; V gene: TRBV7-3; CDR3 protein: CASSLRGLAASTDTQYF; CDR3 DNA: TGTGCCAGCAGCTTACGAGGACTAGCTGCTAGCACAGATACGCAGTATTTT
CDR3 length: 14; D gene: TRBD1; clone size: few; J gene: TRBJ1-1; V gene: TRBV20-1; CDR3 protein: CSASPDRDATEAFF; CDR3 DNA: TGCAGTGCTAGCCCGGACAGGGACGCCACTGAAGCTTTCTTT
CDR3 length: 14; D gene: NA; clone size: few; J gene: TRBJ2-4; V gene: TRBV10-2; CDR3 protein: CASSESIRADQEYF; CDR3 DNA: TGCGCCAGCAGTGAGTCCATCCGGGCCGATCAGGAGTACTTC
CDR3 length: 16; D gene: NA; clone size: few; J gene: TRBJ1-4; V gene: TRBV6-5; CDR3 protein: CASSYSKPPTNEKLFF; CDR3 DNA: TGTGCCAGCAGTTACTCGAAGCCACCAACTAATGAAAAACTGTTTTTT
CDR3 length: 13; D gene: NA; clone size: many; J gene: TRBJ2-4; V gene: TRBV9; CDR3 protein: CASSVDGANIQYF; CDR3 DNA: TGTGCCAGCAGCGTAGATGGGGCTAACATTCAGTACTTC
CDR3 length: 11; D gene: NA; clone size: medium-sized; J gene: TRBJ1-2; V gene: TRBV30; CDR3 protein: CACSDGYGYTF; CDR3 DNA: TGTGCCTGTTCCGACGGCTATGGCTACACCTTC
CDR3 length: 15; D gene: NA; clone size: NA; J gene: TRBJ2-2; V gene: TRBV9; CDR3 protein: CASSEASANTGELFF; CDR3 DNA: TGTGCCAGCAGCGAGGCATCCGCGAACACCGGGGAGCTGTTTTTT
CDR3 length: 14; D gene: NA; clone size: NA; J gene: TRBJ1-4; V gene: TRBV11-3; CDR3 protein: CASSYGAHNEKLFF; CDR3 DNA: TGTGCCAGCAGTTACGGGGCACACAATGAAAAACTGTTTTTT
CDR3 length: 15; D gene: NA; clone size: NA; J gene: TRBJ2-1; V gene: TRBV5-6; CDR3 protein: CASSLALTSYNEQFF; CDR3 DNA: TGTGCCAGCAGCTTGGCCCTCACATCCTACAATGAGCAGTTCTTC
CDR3 length: 13; D gene: TRBD2; clone size: few; J gene: TRBJ2-3; V gene: TRBV3-1; CDR3 protein: CASSLLAEDTQYF; CDR3 DNA: TGTGCCAGCAGCTTACTAGCGGAGGATACGCAGTATTTT
CDR3 length: 13; D gene: NA; clone size: many; J gene: TRBJ2-5; V gene: TRBV19; CDR3 protein: CASSITVQETQYF; CDR3 DNA: TGTGCCAGTAGTATAACAGTACAAGAGACCCAGTACTTC
CDR3 length: 14; D gene: TRBD1; clone size: many; J gene: TRBJ1-4; V gene: TRBV5-1; CDR3 protein: CASSLEGGSEKLFF; CDR3 DNA: TGCGCCAGCAGCTTGGAAGGGGGCAGCGAAAAACTGTTTTTT
CDR3 length: 13; D gene: NA; clone size: many; J gene: TRBJ2-7; V gene: TRBV29-1; CDR3 protein: CSVEVGMGGEQYF; CDR3 DNA: TGCAGCGTTGAAGTGGGCATGGGAGGCGAGCAGTACTTC
CDR3 length: 16; D gene: TRBD2; clone size: NA; J gene: TRBJ2-1; V gene: TRBV7-3; CDR3 protein: CASSLGLAGGRNEQFF; CDR3 DNA: TGTGCCAGCAGCTTAGGACTAGCGGGAGGGCGGAATGAGCAGTTCTTC
CDR3 length: 12; D gene: NA; clone size: few; J gene: TRBJ2-5; V gene: TRBV20-1; CDR3 protein: CSAYRVTETQYF; CDR3 DNA: TGCAGTGCTTACAGGGTAACAGAGACCCAGTACTTC
CDR3 length: 15; D gene: TRBD2; clone size: many; J gene: TRBJ2-4; V gene: TRBV20-1; CDR3 protein: CSARVGGGPSNIQYF; CDR3 DNA: TGCAGTGCTAGAGTTGGGGGAGGGCCGTCGAACATTCAGTACTTC